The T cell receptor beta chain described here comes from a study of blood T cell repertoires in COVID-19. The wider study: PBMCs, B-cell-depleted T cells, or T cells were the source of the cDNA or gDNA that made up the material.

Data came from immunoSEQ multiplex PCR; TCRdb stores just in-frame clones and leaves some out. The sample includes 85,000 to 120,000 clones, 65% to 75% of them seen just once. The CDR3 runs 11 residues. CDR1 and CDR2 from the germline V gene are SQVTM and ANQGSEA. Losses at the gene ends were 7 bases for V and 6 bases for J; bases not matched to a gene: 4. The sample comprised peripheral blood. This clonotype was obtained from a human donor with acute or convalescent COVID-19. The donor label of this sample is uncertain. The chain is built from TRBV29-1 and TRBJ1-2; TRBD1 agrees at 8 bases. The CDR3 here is CSARQGHGYTF. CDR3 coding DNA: TGCAGCGCCCGACAGGGGCATGGCTACACCTTC.